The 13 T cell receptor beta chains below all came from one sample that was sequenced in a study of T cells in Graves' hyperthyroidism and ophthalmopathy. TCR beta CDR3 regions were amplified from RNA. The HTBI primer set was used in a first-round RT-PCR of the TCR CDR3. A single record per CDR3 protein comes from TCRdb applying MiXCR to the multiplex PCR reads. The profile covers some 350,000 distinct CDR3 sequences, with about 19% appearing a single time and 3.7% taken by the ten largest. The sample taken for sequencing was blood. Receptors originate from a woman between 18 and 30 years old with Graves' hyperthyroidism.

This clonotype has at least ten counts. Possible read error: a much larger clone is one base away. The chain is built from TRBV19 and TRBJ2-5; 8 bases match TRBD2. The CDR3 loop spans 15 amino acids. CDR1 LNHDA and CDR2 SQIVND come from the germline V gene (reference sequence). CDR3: CASSERGPGQGTQYF. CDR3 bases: TGTGCCAGTAGCGAGCGGGGGCCGGGGCAAGGGACCCAGTACTTC. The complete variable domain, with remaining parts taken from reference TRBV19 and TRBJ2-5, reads DGGITQSPKYLFRKEGQNVTLSCEQNLNHDAMYWYRQDPGQGLRLIYYSQIVNDFQKGDIAEGYSVSREKKESFPLTVTSAQKNPTAFYLCASSERGPGQGTQYFGPGTRLLVL.

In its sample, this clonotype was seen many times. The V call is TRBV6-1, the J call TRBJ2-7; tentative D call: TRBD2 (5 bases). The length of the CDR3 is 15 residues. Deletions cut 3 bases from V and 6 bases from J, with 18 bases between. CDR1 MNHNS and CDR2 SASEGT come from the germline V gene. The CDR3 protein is CASSDPERWRREQYF. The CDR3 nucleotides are TGTGCCAGCAGTGACCCCGAACGGTGGAGGCGCGAGCAGTACTTC.

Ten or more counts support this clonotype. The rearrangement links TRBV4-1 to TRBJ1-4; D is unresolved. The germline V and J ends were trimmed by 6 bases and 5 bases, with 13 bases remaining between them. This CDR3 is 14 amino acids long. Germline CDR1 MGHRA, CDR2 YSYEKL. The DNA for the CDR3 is TGCGCCAGCAGACAATATGGGCGGAATGAAAAACTGTTTTTT. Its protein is CASRQYGRNEKLFF.

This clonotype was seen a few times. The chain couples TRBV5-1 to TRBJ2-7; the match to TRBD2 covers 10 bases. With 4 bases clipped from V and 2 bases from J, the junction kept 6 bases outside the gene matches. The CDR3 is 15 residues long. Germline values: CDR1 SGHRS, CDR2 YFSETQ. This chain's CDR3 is CASSVSGGYAYEQYF. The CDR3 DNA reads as TGCGCCAGCAGCGTTAGCGGGGGGTATGCCTACGAGCAGTACTTC.

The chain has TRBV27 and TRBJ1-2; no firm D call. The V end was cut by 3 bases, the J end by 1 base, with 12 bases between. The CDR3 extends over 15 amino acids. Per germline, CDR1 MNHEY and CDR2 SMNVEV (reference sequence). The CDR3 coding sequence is TGTGCCAGCAGTTTTCTGACGGAACTTAACTATGGCTACACCTTC. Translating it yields CASSFLTELNYGYTF.

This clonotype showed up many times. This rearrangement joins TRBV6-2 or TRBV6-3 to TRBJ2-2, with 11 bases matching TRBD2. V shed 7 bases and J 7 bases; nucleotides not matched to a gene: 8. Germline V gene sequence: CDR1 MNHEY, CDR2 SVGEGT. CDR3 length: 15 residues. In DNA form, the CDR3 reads TGTGCCAGCACCTCTAGCGGGGGGTCCGTCGGGGAGCTGTTTTTT. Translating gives CASTSSGGSVGELFF.

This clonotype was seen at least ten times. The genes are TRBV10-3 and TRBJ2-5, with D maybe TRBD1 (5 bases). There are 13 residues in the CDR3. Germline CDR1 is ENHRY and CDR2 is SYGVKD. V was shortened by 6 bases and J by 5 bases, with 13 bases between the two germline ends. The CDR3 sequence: CAIRLGQGETQYF. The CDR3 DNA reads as TGTGCCATCAGGCTAGGGCAGGGTGAGACCCAGTACTTC.

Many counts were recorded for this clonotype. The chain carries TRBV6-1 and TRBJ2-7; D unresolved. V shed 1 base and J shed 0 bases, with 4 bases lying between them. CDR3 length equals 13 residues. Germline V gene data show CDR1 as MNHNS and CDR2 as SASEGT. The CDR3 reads CASSEVASYEQYF. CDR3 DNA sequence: TGTGCCAGCAGTGAAGTAGCCTCCTACGAGCAGTACTTC.

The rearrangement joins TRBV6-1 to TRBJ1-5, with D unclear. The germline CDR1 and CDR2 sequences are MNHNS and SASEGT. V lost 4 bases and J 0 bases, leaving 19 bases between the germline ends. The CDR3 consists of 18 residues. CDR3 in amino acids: CASSARIGVGYSNQPQHF. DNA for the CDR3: TGTGCCAGCAGTGCCCGGATTGGAGTGGGTTATAGCAATCAGCCCCAGCATTTT.

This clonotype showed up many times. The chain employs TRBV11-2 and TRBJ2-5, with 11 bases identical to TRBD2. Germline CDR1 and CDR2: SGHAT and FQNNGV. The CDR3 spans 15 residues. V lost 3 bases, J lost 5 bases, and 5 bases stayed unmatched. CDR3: CASSFSGGARETQYF. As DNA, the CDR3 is TGTGCCAGCAGCTTTAGCGGGGGGGCCAGGGAGACCCAGTACTTC.

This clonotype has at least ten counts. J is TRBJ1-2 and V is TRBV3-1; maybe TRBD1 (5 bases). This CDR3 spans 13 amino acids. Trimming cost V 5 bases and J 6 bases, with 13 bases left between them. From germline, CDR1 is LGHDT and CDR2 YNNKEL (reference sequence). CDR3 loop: CASSVRVTHGYTF. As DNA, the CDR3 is TGTGCCAGCAGCGTCAGGGTAACTCATGGCTACACCTTC.

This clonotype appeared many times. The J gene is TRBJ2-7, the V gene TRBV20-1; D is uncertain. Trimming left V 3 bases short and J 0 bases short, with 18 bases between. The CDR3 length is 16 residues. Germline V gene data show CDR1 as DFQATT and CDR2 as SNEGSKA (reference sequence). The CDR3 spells CSARAPMGVSSYEQYF. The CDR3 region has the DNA TGCAGTGCTAGGGCTCCAATGGGTGTCAGCTCCTACGAGCAGTACTTC.

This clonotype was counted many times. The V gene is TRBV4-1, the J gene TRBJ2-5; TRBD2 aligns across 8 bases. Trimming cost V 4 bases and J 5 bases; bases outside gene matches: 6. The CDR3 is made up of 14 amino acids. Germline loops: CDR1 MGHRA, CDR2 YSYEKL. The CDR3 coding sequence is TGCGCCAGCAGCCGGACGGGGGGGCCGGAGACCCAGTACTTC. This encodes CASSRTGGPETQYF.